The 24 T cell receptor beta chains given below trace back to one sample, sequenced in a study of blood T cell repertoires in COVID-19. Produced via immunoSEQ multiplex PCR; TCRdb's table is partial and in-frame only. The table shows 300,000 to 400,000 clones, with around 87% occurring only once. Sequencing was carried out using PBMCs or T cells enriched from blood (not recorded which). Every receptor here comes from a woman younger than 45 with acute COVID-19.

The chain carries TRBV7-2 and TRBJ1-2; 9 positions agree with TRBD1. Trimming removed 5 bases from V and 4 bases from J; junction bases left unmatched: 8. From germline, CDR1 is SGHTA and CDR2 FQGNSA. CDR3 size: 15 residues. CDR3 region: CASSPPGQGTYGYTF. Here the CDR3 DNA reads TGTGCCAGCAGCCCGCCGGGACAGGGCACCTATGGCTACACCTTC.

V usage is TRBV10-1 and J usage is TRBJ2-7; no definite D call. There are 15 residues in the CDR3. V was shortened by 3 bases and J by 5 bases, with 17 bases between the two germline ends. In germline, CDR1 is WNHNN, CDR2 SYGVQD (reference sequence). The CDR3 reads CASSDSGFLPHEQYF. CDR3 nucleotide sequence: TGCGCCAGCAGTGATTCGGGTTTCCTCCCTCACGAGCAGTACTTC.

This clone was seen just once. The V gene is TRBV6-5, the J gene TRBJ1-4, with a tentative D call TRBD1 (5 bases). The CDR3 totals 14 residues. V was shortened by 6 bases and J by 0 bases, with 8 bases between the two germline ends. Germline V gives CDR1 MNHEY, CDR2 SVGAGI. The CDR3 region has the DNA TGTGCCAGCAGACCAGGGCCAACTAATGAAAAACTGTTTTTT. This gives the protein CASRPGPTNEKLFF.

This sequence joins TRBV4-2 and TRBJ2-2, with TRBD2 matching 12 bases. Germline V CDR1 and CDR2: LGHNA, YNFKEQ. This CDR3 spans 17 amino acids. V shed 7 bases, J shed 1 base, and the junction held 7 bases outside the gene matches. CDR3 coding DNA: TGTGCCAGCATCCCGACTAGCGGGGGAGAGAACACCGGGGAGCTGTTTTTT. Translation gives CASIPTSGGENTGELFF.

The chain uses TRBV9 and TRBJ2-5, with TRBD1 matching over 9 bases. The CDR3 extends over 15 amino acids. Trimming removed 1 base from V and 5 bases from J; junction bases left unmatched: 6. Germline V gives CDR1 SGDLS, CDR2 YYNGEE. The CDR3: CASSVSPTGGETQYF. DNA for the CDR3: TGTGCCAGCAGCGTATCTCCAACAGGGGGCGAGACCCAGTACTTC. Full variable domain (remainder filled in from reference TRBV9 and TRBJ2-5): DSGVTQTPKHLITATGQRVTLRCSPRSGDLSVYWYQQSLDQGLQFLIQYYNGEERAKGNILERFSAQQFPDLHSELNLSSLELGDSALYFCASSVSPTGGETQYFGPGTRLLVL.

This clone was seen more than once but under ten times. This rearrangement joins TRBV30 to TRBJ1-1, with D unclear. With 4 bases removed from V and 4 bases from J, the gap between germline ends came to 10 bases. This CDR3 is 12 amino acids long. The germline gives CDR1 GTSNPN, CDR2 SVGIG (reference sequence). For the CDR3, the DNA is TGTGCCTGGACCCTCCTGAGCACTGAAGCTTTCTTT. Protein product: CAWTLLSTEAFF.

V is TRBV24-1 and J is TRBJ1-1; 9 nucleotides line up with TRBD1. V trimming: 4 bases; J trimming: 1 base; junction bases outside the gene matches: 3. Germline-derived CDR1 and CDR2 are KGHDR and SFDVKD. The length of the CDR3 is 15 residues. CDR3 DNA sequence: TGTGCCACCAGTGACTCGACAGGGGGGAACACTGAAGCTTTCTTT. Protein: CATSDSTGGNTEAFF.

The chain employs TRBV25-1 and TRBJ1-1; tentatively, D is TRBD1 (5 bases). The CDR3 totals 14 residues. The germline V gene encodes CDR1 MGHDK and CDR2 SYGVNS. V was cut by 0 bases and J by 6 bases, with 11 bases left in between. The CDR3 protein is CASSEYGGRAEAFF. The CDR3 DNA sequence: TGTGCCAGCAGTGAATATGGGGGGAGGGCTGAAGCTTTCTTT.

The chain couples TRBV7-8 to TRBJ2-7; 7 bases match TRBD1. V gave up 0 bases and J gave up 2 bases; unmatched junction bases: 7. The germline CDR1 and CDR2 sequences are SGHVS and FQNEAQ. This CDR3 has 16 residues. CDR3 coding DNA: TGTGCCAGCAGCTTAGCCGGGTGGGACAGACCCTACGAGCAGTACTTC. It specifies CASSLAGWDRPYEQYF. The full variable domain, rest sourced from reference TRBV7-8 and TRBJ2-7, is GAGVSQSPRYKVAKRGQDVALRCDPISGHVSLFWYQQALGQGPEFLTYFQNEAQLDKSGLPSDRFFAERPEGSVSTLKIQRTQQEDSAVYLCASSLAGWDRPYEQYFGPGTRLTVT.

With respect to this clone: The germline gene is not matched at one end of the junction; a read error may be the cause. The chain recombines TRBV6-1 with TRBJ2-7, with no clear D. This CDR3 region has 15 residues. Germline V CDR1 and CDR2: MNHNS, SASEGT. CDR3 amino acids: CASSKAPLVGYEQYF. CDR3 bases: TGTGCCAGCAGTAAAGCCCCGCTTGTCGGCTACGAGCAGTACTTC.

The chain's CDR3 is CASSFSGGGNYGYTF. Here the CDR3 DNA reads TGTGCCAGCAGCTTCTCCGGGGGGGGAAACTATGGCTACACCTTC. The chain links TRBV7-8 to TRBJ1-2; weak D call: TRBD1 (5 bases). Germline V gives CDR1 SGHVS, CDR2 FQNEAQ. CDR3 length equals 15 residues. Trimming stripped 3 bases from V and 2 bases from J, with 13 bases between.

CDR3 residues: CASISQWGLSPLHF. The CDR3, as DNA: TGTGCCAGCATATCCCAATGGGGGCTTTCACCCCTCCACTTT. This chain joins TRBV2 and TRBJ1-6, with D possibly TRBD1 on 6 matching bases. CDR1 is SNHLY, CDR2 FYNNEI, per germline. With 7 bases removed from V and 9 bases from J, the gap between germline ends came to 16 bases. This CDR3 has 14 amino acids.

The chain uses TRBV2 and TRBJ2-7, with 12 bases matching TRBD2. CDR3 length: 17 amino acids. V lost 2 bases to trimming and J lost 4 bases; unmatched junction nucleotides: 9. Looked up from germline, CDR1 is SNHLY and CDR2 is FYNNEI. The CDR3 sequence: CASSEQVTSGGHYEQYF. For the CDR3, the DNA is TGTGCCAGCAGTGAACAGGTCACTAGCGGGGGGCATTACGAGCAGTACTTC.

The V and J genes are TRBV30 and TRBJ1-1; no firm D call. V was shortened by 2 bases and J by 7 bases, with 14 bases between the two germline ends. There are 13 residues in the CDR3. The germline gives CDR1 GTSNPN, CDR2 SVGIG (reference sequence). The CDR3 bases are TGTGCCTGGAGTCCCGACCCCCGGGTTGAAGCTTTCTTT. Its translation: CAWSPDPRVEAFF.

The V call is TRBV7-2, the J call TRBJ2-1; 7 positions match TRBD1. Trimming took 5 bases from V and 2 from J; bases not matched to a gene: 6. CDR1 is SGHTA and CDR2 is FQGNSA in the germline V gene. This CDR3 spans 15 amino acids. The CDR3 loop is CASSVDRRTYNEQFF. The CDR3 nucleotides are TGTGCCAGCAGCGTGGACAGGCGGACCTACAATGAGCAGTTCTTC.

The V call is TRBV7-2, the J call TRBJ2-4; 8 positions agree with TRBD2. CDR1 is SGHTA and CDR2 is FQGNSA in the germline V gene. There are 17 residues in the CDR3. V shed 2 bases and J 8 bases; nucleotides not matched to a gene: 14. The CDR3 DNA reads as TGTGCCAGCAGCTTAATTCCCGGGGGGGCCGACATCTACATTCAGTACTTC. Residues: CASSLIPGGADIYIQYF.

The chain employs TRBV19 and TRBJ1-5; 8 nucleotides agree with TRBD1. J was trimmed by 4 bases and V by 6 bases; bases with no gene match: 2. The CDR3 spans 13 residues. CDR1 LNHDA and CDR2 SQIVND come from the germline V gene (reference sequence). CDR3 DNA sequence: TGTGCCAGTAGCTGGACAGGGAATCAGCCCCAGCATTTT. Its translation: CASSWTGNQPQHF.

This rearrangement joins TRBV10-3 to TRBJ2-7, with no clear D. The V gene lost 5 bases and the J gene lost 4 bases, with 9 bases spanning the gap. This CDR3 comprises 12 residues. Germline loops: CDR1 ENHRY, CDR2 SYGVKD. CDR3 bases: TGTGCCATCAGTCCCCCGGGTTACGAGCAGTACTTC. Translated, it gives CAISPPGYEQYF.

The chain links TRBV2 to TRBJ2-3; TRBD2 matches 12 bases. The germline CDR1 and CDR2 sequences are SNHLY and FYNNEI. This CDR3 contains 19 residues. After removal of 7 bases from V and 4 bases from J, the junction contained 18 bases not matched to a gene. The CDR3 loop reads CASKGSMASGGGEADTQYF. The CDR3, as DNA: TGTGCCAGCAAAGGGAGCATGGCTAGCGGGGGGGGTGAGGCAGATACGCAGTATTTT. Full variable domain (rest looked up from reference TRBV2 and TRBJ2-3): EPEVTQTPSHQVTQMGQEVILRCVPISNHLYFYWYRQILGQKVEFLVSFYNNEISEKSEIFDDQFSVERPDGSNFTLKIRSTKLEDSAMYFCASKGSMASGGGEADTQYFGPGTRLTVL.

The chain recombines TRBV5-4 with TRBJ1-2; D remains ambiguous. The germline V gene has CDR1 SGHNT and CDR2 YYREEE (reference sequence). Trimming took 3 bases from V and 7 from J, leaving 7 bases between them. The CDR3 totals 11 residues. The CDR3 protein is CASSSTAGYTF. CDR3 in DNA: TGTGCCAGCAGCTCTACAGCTGGCTACACCTTC.

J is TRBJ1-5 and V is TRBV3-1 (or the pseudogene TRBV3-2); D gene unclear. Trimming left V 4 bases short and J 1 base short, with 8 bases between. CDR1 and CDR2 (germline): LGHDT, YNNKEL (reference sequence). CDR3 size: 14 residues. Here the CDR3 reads CASSRSVSNQPQHF. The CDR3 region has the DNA TGTGCCAGCAGCCGATCGGTCAGCAATCAGCCCCAGCATTTT.

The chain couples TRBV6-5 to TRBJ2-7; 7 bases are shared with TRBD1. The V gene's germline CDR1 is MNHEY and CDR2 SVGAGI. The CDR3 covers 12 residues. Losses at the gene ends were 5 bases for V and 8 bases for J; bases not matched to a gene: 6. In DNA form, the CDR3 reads TGTGCCAGCAGTCCCGACAGGGCGAAGCAGTACTTC. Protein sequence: CASSPDRAKQYF.

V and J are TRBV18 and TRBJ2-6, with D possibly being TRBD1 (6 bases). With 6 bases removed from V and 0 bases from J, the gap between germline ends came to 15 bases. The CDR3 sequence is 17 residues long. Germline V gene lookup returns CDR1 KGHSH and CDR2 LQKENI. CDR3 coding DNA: TGTGCCAGCTCGCCTAGACTACAGGGCTCTGGGGCCAACGTCCTGACTTTC. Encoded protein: CASSPRLQGSGANVLTF. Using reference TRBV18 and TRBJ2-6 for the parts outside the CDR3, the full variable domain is NAGVMQNPRHLVRRRGQEARLRCSPMKGHSHVYWYRQLPEEGLKFMVYLQKENIIDESGMPKERFSAEFPKEGPSILRIQQVVRGDSAAYFCASSPRLQGSGANVLTFGAGSRLTVL.

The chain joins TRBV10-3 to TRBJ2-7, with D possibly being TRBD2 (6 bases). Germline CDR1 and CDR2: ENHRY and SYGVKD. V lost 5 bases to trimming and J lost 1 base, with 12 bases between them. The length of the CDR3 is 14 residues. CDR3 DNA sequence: TGTGCCATCAGTCCGGGGGAAACGTCCTACGAGCAGTACTTC. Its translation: CAISPGETSYEQYF.